The sequence of this TCR beta chain was determined in a study of blood T cells in healthy people across ages. A second PCR of roughly 7 to 11 cycles used a sample-barcoded 5' primer and a J-beta primer mix. TCRdb re-called the 5' RACE reads with MiXCR, one entry per CDR3 protein. This table holds 920,000 or so distinct CDR3 sequences, around 43% found once. The length of the CDR3 is 16 residues. The V and J ends lost 1 base and 6 bases, in that order; junction bases with no gene match: 7. CDR1 is SGHDN, CDR2 FVKESK, per germline. This sequence originates from an older woman in good health. The chain couples TRBV14 to TRBJ2-7, with 12 bases that match TRBD2. Sequencing was done on a sample of blood. DNA of the CDR3: TGTGCCAGCAGCCAAGTTGCTTCTAGCGGGAGGGGCGAGCAGTACTTC. Protein: CASSQVASSGRGEQYF.